Listed here are 5 T cell receptor beta chains from one sample, sequenced in a study of blood T cells in healthy people across ages. Using a J-beta primer mix together with a sample-barcoded 5' primer, a second PCR was run for roughly 7 to 11 cycles. TCRdb reanalysed the 5' RACE reads using MiXCR and keeps one entry per CDR3 protein. The sample records 1.5 million to 2 million distinct CDR3 sequences, 28% being singletons. The sample taken for sequencing was blood. Every receptor here comes from a woman in her 30s in good health.

The chain links TRBV5-1 to TRBJ2-1, with TRBD2 matching 9 bases. In germline, CDR1 is SGHRS, CDR2 YFSETQ. The CDR3 contains 14 residues. V was pared by 3 bases and J by 7 bases, with 5 bases of the junction left unmatched. CDR3 in DNA: TGCGCCAGCAGCTGCGGGGGGGCCAGGAATGAGCAGTTCTTC. Translated: CASSCGGARNEQFF.

In its sample, this clonotype was seen a few times. This chain connects TRBV5-1 to TRBJ2-3; 12 bases match TRBD2. With 2 bases clipped from V and 6 bases from J, the junction kept 7 bases outside the gene matches. Germline-derived CDR1 and CDR2 are SGHRS and YFSETQ. The CDR3 spans 16 residues. CDR3 DNA: TGCGCCAGCAGCTTAAACCCTAGCGGGGGGGAGGATACGCAGTATTTT. Translation gives CASSLNPSGGEDTQYF.

The V call is TRBV28, the J call TRBJ1-4; D uncertain. The CDR3 runs to 14 residues. Trimming shortened V by 5 bases and J by 7 bases, and 14 bases separated the two germline ends. The germline V gene encodes CDR1 MDHEN and CDR2 SYDVKM. In DNA form, the CDR3 reads TGTGCCAGCAGTGTGCCCTCTCGGGGTGAAAAACTGTTTTTT. This encodes CASSVPSRGEKLFF.

The CDR3 DNA sequence: TGTGCCATCAGTGAACCTCCGACTAGCGGGAGCTGGGAGGCCCAGTACTTC. Translating it yields CAISEPPTSGSWEAQYF. The gene calls are TRBV10-3 and TRBJ2-5, with TRBD2 matching over 12 bases. Germline values: CDR1 ENHRY, CDR2 SYGVKD. After removal of 3 bases from V and 9 bases from J, the junction contained 14 bases not matched to a gene. The CDR3 loop spans 17 amino acids.

This chain uses TRBV7-3 with TRBJ1-1; tentatively, D is TRBD1 (6 bases). V was clipped by 2 bases and J by 2 bases, with 12 bases between them. Looked up from germline, CDR1 is SGHTA and CDR2 is FQGTGA. The CDR3 is 15 residues long. CDR3 in DNA: TGTGCCAGCAGCTTATCAGGGGTCTCCAACACTGAAGCTTTCTTT. Encoded protein: CASSLSGVSNTEAFF.